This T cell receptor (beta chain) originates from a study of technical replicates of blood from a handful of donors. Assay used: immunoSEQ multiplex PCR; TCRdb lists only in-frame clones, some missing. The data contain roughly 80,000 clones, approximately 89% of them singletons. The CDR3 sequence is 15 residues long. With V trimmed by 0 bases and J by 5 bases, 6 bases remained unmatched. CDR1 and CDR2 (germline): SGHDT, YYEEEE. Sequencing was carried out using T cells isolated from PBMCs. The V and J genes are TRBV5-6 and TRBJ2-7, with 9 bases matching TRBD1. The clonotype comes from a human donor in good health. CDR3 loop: CASSLGGTGSHEQYF. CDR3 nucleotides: TGTGCCAGCAGCTTGGGTGGGACAGGGTCTCACGAGCAGTACTTC.